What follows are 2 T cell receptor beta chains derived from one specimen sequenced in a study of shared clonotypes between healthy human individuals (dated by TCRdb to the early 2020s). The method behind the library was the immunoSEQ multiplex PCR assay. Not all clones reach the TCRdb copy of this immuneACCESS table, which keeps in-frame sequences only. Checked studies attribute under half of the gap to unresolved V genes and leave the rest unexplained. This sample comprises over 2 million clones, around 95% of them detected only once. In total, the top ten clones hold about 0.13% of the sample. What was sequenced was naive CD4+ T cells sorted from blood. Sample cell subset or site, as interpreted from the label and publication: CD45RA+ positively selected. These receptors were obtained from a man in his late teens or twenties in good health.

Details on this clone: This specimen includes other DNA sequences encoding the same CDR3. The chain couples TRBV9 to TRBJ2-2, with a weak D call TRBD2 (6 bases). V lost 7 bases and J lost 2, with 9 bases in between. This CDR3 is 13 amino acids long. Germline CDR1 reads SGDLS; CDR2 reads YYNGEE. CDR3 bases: TGTGCCAGCCGCGGGGCTAACACCGGGGAGCTGTTTTTT. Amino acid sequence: CASRGANTGELFF.

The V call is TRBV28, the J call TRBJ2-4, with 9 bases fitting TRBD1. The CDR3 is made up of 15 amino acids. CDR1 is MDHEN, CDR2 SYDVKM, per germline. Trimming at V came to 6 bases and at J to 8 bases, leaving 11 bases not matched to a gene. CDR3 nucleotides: TGTGCCAGCAGCCCCACAGGGGGCCGAGGGTACATTCAGTACTTC. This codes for CASSPTGGRGYIQYF.